These 22 T cell receptor beta chains originate from one sample sequenced in a study of identical twins. TCRdb called the 5' RACE reads again in MiXCR, with one record for every CDR3 protein. The table shows approximately 220,000 distinct CDR3 sequences, with about 7.5% occurring only once. The sample was also linked to a second study, of yellow fever vaccine responses in identical twins.

Sequencing used memory (CD45RO+) T cells sorted from blood. The source of these receptors is a woman aged 18 to 35 in good health.

The rearrangement links TRBV6-4 to TRBJ2-3; 14 nucleotides agree with TRBD2. The CDR3 loop spans 18 amino acids. With V trimmed by 4 bases and J by 4 bases, 10 bases remained unmatched. Germline CDR1 reads MRHNA; CDR2 reads SNTAGT. The CDR3: CASSALAGTSGGPDTQYF. The CDR3 nucleotides are TGTGCCAGCAGTGCTTTAGCCGGGACTAGCGGGGGCCCAGATACGCAGTATTTT.

Only a few counts were recorded for this clonotype. The rearrangement uses TRBV7-6 and TRBJ2-3; TRBD2 aligns across 9 bases. J was trimmed by 3 bases and V by 6 bases; bases with no gene match: 13. Germline-derived CDR1 and CDR2 are SGHVS and FNYEAQ. The CDR3 totals 17 residues. The CDR3 DNA follows: TGTGCCAGCAGGCCTCAATTAGCGGGAGCCCTGACAGATACGCAGTATTTT. Encoded protein: CASRPQLAGALTDTQYF. The whole variable domain, remainder taken from reference TRBV7-6 and TRBJ2-3, is GAGVSQSPRYKVTKRGQDVALRCDPISGHVSLYWYRQALGQGPEFLTYFNYEAQQDKSGLPNDRFSAERPEGSISTLTIQRTEQRDSAMYRCASRPQLAGALTDTQYFGPGTRLTVL.

The chain employs TRBV6-6 and TRBJ2-1; tentative D call: TRBD1 (5 bases). V lost 5 bases and J lost 8, with 13 bases in between. In germline, CDR1 is MNHNY, CDR2 SVGAGI (reference sequence). The CDR3 consists of 13 residues. The CDR3 nucleotides read TGTGCCAGCAGTACCCAGGGTGGCCATGAGCAGTTCTTC. It translates to CASSTQGGHEQFF.

This clonotype was seen a handful of times. This sequence joins TRBV28 and TRBJ2-3; TRBD2 agrees at 7 bases. With V trimmed by 4 bases and J by 0 bases, 10 bases remained unmatched. The CDR3 consists of 17 residues. CDR1 is MDHEN and CDR2 is SYDVKM in the germline V gene. CDR3 sequence (DNA): TGTGCCAGCAGTTCCCGGACTAGGTCGTCTAGCACAGATACGCAGTATTTT. It specifies CASSSRTRSSSTDTQYF. The whole variable domain, filled in from reference TRBV28 and TRBJ2-3, reads DVKVTQSSRYLVKRTGEKVFLECVQDMDHENMFWYRQDPGLGLRLIYFSYDVKMKEKGDIPEGYSVSREKKERFSLILESASTNQTSMYLCASSSRTRSSSTDTQYFGPGTRLTVL.

In this sample, this clonotype turned up many times. The CDR3 here is CSVGQDSYEQYF. The CDR3 bases are TGCAGCGTTGGACAGGACAGCTACGAGCAGTACTTC. This chain connects TRBV29-1 to TRBJ2-7; the D gene is possibly TRBD1 (6 bases). Between the trimmed V and J ends, which lost 4 bases and 3 bases, there was a span of 10 bases. The CDR3 consists of 12 residues. In germline, CDR1 is SQVTM, CDR2 ANQGSEA.

The chain is built from TRBV28 and TRBJ2-3, with D possibly being TRBD2 (6 bases). The V gene's germline CDR1 is MDHEN and CDR2 SYDVKM. Trimming stripped 8 bases from V and 4 bases from J, with 16 bases between. The length of the CDR3 is 14 residues. This CDR3 reads CASSVPGEADTQYF. DNA for the CDR3: TGTGCCAGCTCCGTGCCCGGGGAGGCAGATACGCAGTATTTT.

V is TRBV2 and J is TRBJ2-6; D is ambiguous. The germline gives CDR1 SNHLY, CDR2 FYNNEI. With 2 bases removed from V and 0 bases from J, the gap between germline ends came to 8 bases. This CDR3 comprises 16 residues. The CDR3 sequence is CASSESMVSGANVLTF. DNA for the CDR3: TGTGCCAGCAGTGAAAGTATGGTCTCTGGGGCCAACGTCCTGACTTTC.

This rearrangement joins TRBV27 to TRBJ2-5, with 8 positions matching TRBD2. The CDR3 consists of 13 residues. V shed 3 bases, J shed 4 bases, and the junction held 1 base outside the gene matches. Germline V lookup: CDR1 MNHEY, CDR2 SMNVEV (reference sequence). DNA of the CDR3: TGTGCCAGCAGTTTTGCGGGAGGAGAGACCCAGTACTTC. As protein: CASSFAGGETQYF.

This clonotype was observed a few times. The chain employs TRBV9 and TRBJ1-1; D is perhaps TRBD1 (5 bases). CDR1 and CDR2 from the germline V gene are SGDLS and YYNGEE. CDR3 length: 14 amino acids. With 4 bases removed from V and 8 bases from J, the gap between germline ends came to 18 bases. CDR3 region: CASSPSEGKIEAFF. For the CDR3, the DNA is TGTGCCAGCAGCCCTAGTGAGGGGAAGATAGAAGCTTTCTTT.

The chain has TRBV18 and TRBJ2-3; 8 bases are shared with TRBD1. Germline V gene sequence: CDR1 KGHSH, CDR2 LQKENI. The CDR3 is 16 residues long. Trimming took 0 bases from V and 6 from J; bases not matched to a gene: 8. The CDR3 sequence: CASSPPRDRGRDTQYF. Here the CDR3 DNA reads TGTGCCAGCTCACCACCCCGAGACAGGGGTAGGGATACGCAGTATTTT.

This clonotype was seen ten or more times. J is TRBJ1-5 and V is TRBV7-9; D unresolved. Germline V gene lookup returns CDR1 SEHNR and CDR2 FQNEAQ (reference sequence). V was trimmed by 4 bases and J by 4 bases, leaving 5 bases between them. This CDR3 contains 12 residues. DNA of the CDR3: TGTGCCAGCAGCTCCGATAATCAGCCCCAGCATTTT. Its protein product is CASSSDNQPQHF.

This clonotype was picked up a small number of times. The chain is built from TRBV11-2 and TRBJ2-7; the match to TRBD1 covers 9 bases. Trimming took 4 bases from V and 2 from J; bases not matched to a gene: 6. CDR1 and CDR2 (germline): SGHAT, FQNNGV. The CDR3 is 15 residues long. In DNA form, the CDR3 reads TGTGCCAGCAGCTCCGAGACAGGGGGAGCCTACGAGCAGTACTTC. This codes for CASSSETGGAYEQYF.

This clonotype has just a few counts. CDR3 amino acids: CASSYSLAGSYEQYF. The CDR3 coding sequence is TGTGCCAGCAGTTACTCCCTAGCGGGTTCCTACGAGCAGTACTTC. The genes are TRBV6-2 or TRBV6-3 and TRBJ2-7, with 8 bases matching TRBD2. V was pared by 0 bases and J by 1 base, with 2 bases of the junction left unmatched. Germline V gene lookup returns CDR1 MNHEY and CDR2 SVGEGT. The CDR3 length is 15 residues.

This clonotype was observed many times. The chain is built from TRBV5-1 and TRBJ1-2; D is unclear. CDR3 size: 13 residues. CDR1 and CDR2 (germline): SGHRS, YFSETQ. V lost 0 bases to trimming and J lost 3 bases, with 6 bases between them. The DNA for the CDR3 is TGCGCCAGCAGCTTGGAGGGAGACTATGGCTACACCTTC. It encodes CASSLEGDYGYTF.

This clonotype has a count of ten or more. This sequence joins TRBV6-5 and TRBJ2-7; unclear D gene. Germline V gene lookup returns CDR1 MNHEY and CDR2 SVGAGI. The V and J ends lost 0 bases and 3 bases respectively, with 12 bases between them. CDR3 size: 15 residues. CDR3 DNA sequence: TGTGCCAGCAGTTACTCGTATGGAGACAACTACGAGCAGTACTTC. It codes for CASSYSYGDNYEQYF.

The gene calls are TRBV5-6 and TRBJ2-5; D gene uncertain. Germline lookup yields CDR1 SGHDT and CDR2 YYEEEE. CDR3 length: 14 amino acids. V lost 3 bases and J lost 5, with 14 bases in between. CDR3 protein: CASSSLVARETQYF. Here the CDR3 DNA reads TGTGCCAGCAGCTCCTTAGTGGCCAGGGAGACCCAGTACTTC. Full variable domain (rest looked up from reference TRBV5-6 and TRBJ2-5): DAGVTQSPTHLIKTRGQQVTLRCSPKSGHDTVSWYQQALGQGPQFIFQYYEEEERQRGNFPDRFSGHQFPNYSSELNVNALLLGDSALYLCASSSLVARETQYFGPGTRLLVL.

This chain uses TRBV20-1 with TRBJ1-6; no clear D. Trimming left V 6 bases short and J 8 bases short, with 5 bases between. CDR1 is DFQATT and CDR2 is SNEGSKA in the germline V gene (reference sequence). This CDR3 is built from 10 residues. In nucleotides, the CDR3 is TGCAGTGCGCGGGATTCACCCCTCCACTTT. Translation gives CSARDSPLHF.

The chain carries TRBV11-3 and TRBJ1-1; no definite D call. Germline CDR1 and CDR2: SGHNT and YENEEA. The V end was cut by 6 bases, the J end by 5 bases, with 13 bases between. The CDR3 runs 13 residues. The CDR3 nucleotides read TGTGCCAGCAGTCGTACCTCAGGTACTGAAGCTTTCTTT. Residues: CASSRTSGTEAFF.

This clonotype was detected many times. CDR3 bases: TGTGCCAGCAGTTACCGACAGGGGAGAGATACGCAGTATTTT. It codes for CASSYRQGRDTQYF. This rearrangement joins TRBV6-5 to TRBJ2-3; 8 bases map to TRBD1. Germline CDR1 is MNHEY and CDR2 is SVGAGI. The CDR3 contains 14 residues. With V trimmed by 2 bases and J by 5 bases, 3 bases remained unmatched.

The V gene is TRBV27, the J gene TRBJ2-5, with TRBD2 identical over 13 bases. Germline-derived CDR1 and CDR2 are MNHEY and SMNVEV (reference sequence). After removal of 4 bases from V and 3 bases from J, the junction contained 8 bases not matched to a gene. This CDR3 is built from 17 residues. The CDR3 coding sequence is TGTGCCAGCAGTTCCCCGGGACTAGCGGGGACAAAAGAGACCCAGTACTTC. This translates into CASSSPGLAGTKETQYF.

V and J are TRBV7-9 and TRBJ1-1, with unresolved D. V shed 7 bases and J shed 10 bases, with 22 bases lying between them. Germline loops: CDR1 SEHNR, CDR2 FQNEAQ (reference sequence). The CDR3 length is 14 residues. The CDR3: CASTISGGHEGAFF. The CDR3 nucleotides read TGTGCCAGCACCATAAGCGGCGGGCATGAAGGAGCTTTCTTT. Complete variable domain (other parts from reference TRBV7-9 and TRBJ1-1): DTGVSQNPRHKITKRGQNVTFRCDPISEHNRLYWYRQTLGQGPEFLTYFQNEAQLEKSRLLSDRFSAERPKGSFSTLEIQRTEQGDSAMYLCASTISGGHEGAFFGQGTRLTVV.

This sequence joins TRBV12-3 or TRBV12-4 and TRBJ1-5; D call uncertain. With 3 bases removed from V and 2 bases from J, the gap between germline ends came to 11 bases. This CDR3 is built from 15 residues. CDR3 nucleotide sequence: TGTGCCAGCAGTTTTTATTCGGCAGGCAATCAGCCCCAGCATTTT. The encoded protein is CASSFYSAGNQPQHF.